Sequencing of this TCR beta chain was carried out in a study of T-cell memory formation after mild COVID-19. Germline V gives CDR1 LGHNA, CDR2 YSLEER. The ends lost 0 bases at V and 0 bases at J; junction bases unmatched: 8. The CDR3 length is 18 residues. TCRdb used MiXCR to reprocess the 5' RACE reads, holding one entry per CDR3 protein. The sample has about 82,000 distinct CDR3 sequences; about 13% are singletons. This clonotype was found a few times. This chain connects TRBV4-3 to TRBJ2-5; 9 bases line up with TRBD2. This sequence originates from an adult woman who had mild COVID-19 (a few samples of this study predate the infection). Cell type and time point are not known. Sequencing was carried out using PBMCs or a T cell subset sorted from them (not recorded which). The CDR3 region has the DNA TGCGCCAGCAGCCAAGATCGGAGACTAGCGGACTACCAAGAGACCCAGTACTTC. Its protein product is CASSQDRRLADYQETQYF.